This T cell receptor beta chain was retrieved from a study of T-cell reconstitution after alpha-beta-depleted transplantation in children. This clonotype has just a few counts. The authors prepared the TCRbeta library with unique molecular identifiers. Using its own MiXCR run on the PCR reads, TCRdb lists one record per CDR3 protein. The sample carries about 640,000 distinct CDR3 sequences, around 17% recorded once. This CDR3 region has 15 residues. Germline V gene data show CDR1 as DFQATT and CDR2 as SNEGSKA (reference sequence). With 7 bases clipped from V and 7 bases from J, the junction kept 14 bases outside the gene matches.

J is TRBJ2-1 and V is TRBV20-1, with 9 bases that match TRBD2. Material: PBMCs from the stem cell graft donor, obtained from the stem cell graft. The sequence came from a human donor who donated a stem cell graft to a child with acute myeloid leukemia. CDR3 region: CSVVKGGGVWNEQFF. The CDR3 DNA reads TGCAGTGTTGTCAAGGGCGGGGGGGTCTGGAATGAGCAGTTCTTC.